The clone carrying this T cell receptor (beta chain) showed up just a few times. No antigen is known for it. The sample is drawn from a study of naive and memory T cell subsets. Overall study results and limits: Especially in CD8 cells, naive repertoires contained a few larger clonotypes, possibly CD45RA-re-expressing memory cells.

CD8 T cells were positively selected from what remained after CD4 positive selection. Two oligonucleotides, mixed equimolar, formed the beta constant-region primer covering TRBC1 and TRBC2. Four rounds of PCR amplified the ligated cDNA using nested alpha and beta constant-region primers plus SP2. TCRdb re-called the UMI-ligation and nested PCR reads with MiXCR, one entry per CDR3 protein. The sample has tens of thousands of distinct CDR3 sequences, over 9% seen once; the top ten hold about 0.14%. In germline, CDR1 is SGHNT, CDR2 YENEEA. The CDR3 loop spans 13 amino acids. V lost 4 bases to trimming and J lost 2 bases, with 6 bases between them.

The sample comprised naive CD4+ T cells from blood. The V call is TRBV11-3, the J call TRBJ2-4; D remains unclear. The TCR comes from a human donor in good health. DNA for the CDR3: TGTGCCAGCAGCTCCTCCTCCAAAAACATTCAGTACTTC. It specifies CASSSSSKNIQYF.